This entry features one T cell receptor beta chain sequence. Naive CD8 cells lacked CD45RO, underwent positive selection for CCR7 and left out terminally differentiated effector memory CD45RA+ cells. This specimen comes from a study of shared clonotypes between healthy human individuals. Data came from immunoSEQ multiplex PCR; TCRdb stores just in-frame clones and leaves some out. Seen here are millions of clones, 85% to 95% observed once, and the top ten hold approximately 1.2%. Germline loops: CDR1 SGHTS, CDR2 YDEGEE. The length of the CDR3 is 20 residues. V lost 0 bases and J lost 0, with 22 bases in between.

The sample taken for sequencing was naive CD8+ T cells sorted from blood. The chain uses TRBV5-8 and TRBJ1-3, with D hard to call. The sequence derives from a man aged 18 to 30 in good health. Written as DNA, the CDR3 is TGTGCCAGCAGCTTGGAGGGTGGACCGGACGCTCTGTTCTCTGGAAACACCATATATTTT. Translating gives CASSLEGGPDALFSGNTIYF.